The entry below gives a single T cell receptor (beta chain) sequence along with its context. There are 16 residues in the CDR3. CDR1 is MDHEN, CDR2 SYDVKM, per germline. J was trimmed by 6 bases and V by 4 bases; bases with no gene match: 9. This specimen comes from a study of blood T cell repertoires in COVID-19. Profiled with immunoSEQ multiplex PCR; TCRdb holds only in-frame clones, not every one. Among fewer than 300,000 clones listed, less than 85% were seen once. The sequence was obtained from a woman between 18 and 30 years old with acute or convalescent COVID-19. The material sequenced was peripheral blood. The chain has TRBV28 and TRBJ2-1; 10 bases match TRBD2. CDR3 in amino acids: CASSSGAGGLGNEQFF. In DNA, the CDR3 is TGTGCCAGCAGTTCGGGAGCGGGAGGGTTAGGCAATGAGCAGTTCTTC.